These 12 T cell receptor beta chains came from one sample sequenced in a study of shared clonotypes between healthy human individuals. TCRdb's table, derived via immunoSEQ multiplex PCR, lists solely in-frame clones and lacks some. The sample includes around 2.1 million clones, approximately 94% of them seen just once. CD45RO-negative cells were positively selected for CCR7, leaving out terminally differentiated effector memory CD45RA+ cells. The sample consisted of naive CD8+ T cells from PBMCs. The origin of the receptors is a young man in good health. Some clones in this sample may be carry-over from other donors' samples.

This clone was seen only a few times. The rearrangement links TRBV4-1 to TRBJ1-4; D not resolved. The germline V gene encodes CDR1 MGHRA and CDR2 YSYEKL. Trimming cost V 4 bases and J 6 bases, with 12 bases left between them. The CDR3 is 14 amino acids. CDR3 in amino acids: CASSRASTDEKLFF. Here the CDR3 DNA reads TGCGCCAGCAGCCGAGCAAGTACAGATGAAAAACTGTTTTTT.

The chain is built from TRBV29-1 and TRBJ2-2; 10 bases agree with TRBD1. The CDR3 has 14 amino acids. Germline V lookup: CDR1 SQVTM, CDR2 ANQGSEA. V lost 2 bases, J lost 6 bases, and 3 bases stayed unmatched. The CDR3 is CSVERTGGPGELFF. The CDR3 DNA sequence: TGCAGCGTTGAAAGGACAGGGGGGCCCGGGGAGCTGTTTTTT.

V and J are TRBV7-6 and TRBJ1-2; unclear D gene. The CDR3 totals 13 residues. Germline CDR1 reads SGHVS; CDR2 reads FNYEAQ. V was pared by 0 bases and J by 6 bases, with 8 bases between. As DNA, the CDR3 is TGTGCCAGCAGCTTAGCCGGATATGATGGCTACACCTTC. It specifies CASSLAGYDGYTF.

The rearrangement links TRBV5-5 to TRBJ1-4; D call uncertain. Trimming pared 4 bases from V and 6 bases from J, leaving 7 bases between. CDR1 and CDR2 (germline): SGHKS, YYEKEE (reference sequence). The length of the CDR3 is 12 residues. The CDR3 here is CASSRTDEKLFF. The CDR3 DNA is TGTGCCAGCAGCAGGACGGATGAAAAACTGTTTTTT.

V gene TRBV2 combines with J gene TRBJ2-7, with D perhaps TRBD1 or TRBD2 (7 bases each). Germline-derived CDR1 and CDR2 are SNHLY and FYNNEI. Between the trimmed V and J ends, which lost 1 base and 2 bases, there was a span of 12 bases. CDR3 length: 15 amino acids. CDR3 nucleotides: TGTGCCAGCAGTGAAGGTCAGGGGGGGACCTACGAGCAGTACTTC. Its protein product is CASSEGQGGTYEQYF. The full variable domain, completed using reference TRBV2 and TRBJ2-7, is EPEVTQTPSHQVTQMGQEVILRCVPISNHLYFYWYRQILGQKVEFLVSFYNNEISEKSEIFDDQFSVERPDGSNFTLKIRSTKLEDSAMYFCASSEGQGGTYEQYFGPGTRLTVT.

This clone appeared once. The chain couples TRBV7-8 to TRBJ1-1; 9 bases are shared with TRBD1. This CDR3 comprises 17 residues. Germline V lookup: CDR1 SGHVS, CDR2 FQNEAQ. After removal of 3 bases from V and 6 bases from J, the junction contained 14 bases not matched to a gene. The CDR3 region is CASSFRGQGTRAAEAFF. The CDR3 coding sequence is TGTGCCAGCAGCTTTCGAGGACAGGGGACTAGAGCCGCTGAAGCTTTCTTT.

The rearrangement links TRBV27 to TRBJ2-2; the D call may be TRBD1 or TRBD2 (5 bases each). The V gene's germline CDR1 is MNHEY and CDR2 SMNVEV (reference sequence). CDR3 length: 14 amino acids. V was pared by 2 bases and J by 3 bases, with 7 bases between. The DNA of the CDR3 is TGTGCCAGCAGTTTACAGGGAGACACCGGGGAGCTGTTTTTT. Its translation: CASSLQGDTGELFF.

In nucleotides, the CDR3 is TGTGCCAGCAGGACTAAAGGATTCGTCACCGGGGAGCTGTTTTTT. Translated: CASRTKGFVTGELFF. This rearrangement joins TRBV6-5 to TRBJ2-2; a weak D match, TRBD2 (5 bases). CDR3 length equals 15 residues. The germline gives CDR1 MNHEY, CDR2 SVGAGI. Trimming removed 6 bases from V and 4 bases from J, with 15 bases in between.

The chain uses TRBV19 and TRBJ1-4; D gene ambiguous. The CDR3 runs 13 residues. Germline CDR1 reads LNHDA; CDR2 reads SQIVND (reference sequence). V dropped 8 bases and J dropped 5 bases, with 12 bases sitting between them. This CDR3 reads CASADAMNEKLFF. The CDR3 DNA reads TGTGCCAGTGCGGACGCGATGAATGAAAAACTGTTTTTT.

This chain connects TRBV6-1 to TRBJ2-5; either TRBD1 or TRBD2 may fit D (5 bases each). Trimming removed 6 bases at V and 5 bases at J, with 16 bases between. CDR3 length: 14 amino acids. Germline-derived CDR1 and CDR2 are MNHNS and SASEGT. CDR3 sequence reads: CASRRLWGKETQYF. For the CDR3, the DNA is TGTGCCAGCAGGCGACTGTGGGGGAAGGAGACCCAGTACTTC.

This rearrangement joins TRBV5-1 to TRBJ1-2; possibly TRBD1 for D (5 bases). Germline V gives CDR1 SGHRS, CDR2 YFSETQ. CDR3 length equals 12 residues. The V end was cut by 5 bases, the J end by 6 bases, with 11 bases between. The CDR3 DNA follows: TGCGCCAGCAGGACCGGGACGGATGGCTACACCTTC. The encoded protein is CASRTGTDGYTF.

This chain connects TRBV4-1 to TRBJ2-2, with D uncertain. V was cut by 1 base and J by 3 bases, with 6 bases left in between. This CDR3 contains 14 residues. Germline V gene data show CDR1 as MGHRA and CDR2 as YSYEKL. CDR3 sequence (DNA): TGCGCCAGCAGCCAAGGCAGTTACACCGGGGAGCTGTTTTTT. It codes for CASSQGSYTGELFF.